One and the same sample provided the 25 T cell receptor beta chains below, sequenced in a study of beta chain features in type 1 diabetes. Broader study findings: All four CD4+ subsets of Type 1 diabetes patients contained TCRB CDR3s that were moderately but significantly shorter.

The investigators reverse transcribed all of the isolated RNA, so they sequenced expressed TCRB transcripts. Sequencing used immunoSEQ multiplex PCR; TCRdb keeps in-frame clones, though not all of them. There are over 200,000 clones in the sample; around 9.9% occur only once, and approximately 0.015% lies in the top ten. The antigens for these receptors are not known. Sequenced: naive CD4+ T cells from blood. The receptors derive from a man younger than 45 with type 1 diabetes.

This chain uses TRBV9 with TRBJ1-3; D is ambiguous. CDR1 is SGDLS, CDR2 YYNGEE, per germline. The CDR3 totals 14 residues. V was cut by 4 bases and J by 0 bases, with 8 bases left in between. CDR3 loop: CASSSQISGNTIYF. DNA for the CDR3: TGTGCCAGCAGCTCACAGATCTCTGGAAACACCATATATTTT.

In its sample, this clone was seen a few times. The chain carries TRBV11-2 and TRBJ2-7; D ambiguous. The CDR3 sequence is 13 residues long. V lost 5 bases, J lost 2 bases, and 10 bases lay in between. The germline V gene has CDR1 SGHAT and CDR2 FQNNGV. Here the CDR3 reads CASSPRGPYEQYF. The CDR3 region has the DNA TGTGCCAGCAGCCCTCGTGGCCCCTACGAGCAGTACTTC.

J is TRBJ2-5 and V is TRBV7-9; TRBD2 is a possible D gene (7 bases). The germline V gene has CDR1 SEHNR and CDR2 FQNEAQ (reference sequence). The V and J ends lost 6 bases and 1 base respectively, with 15 bases between them. The CDR3 covers 15 residues. In nucleotides, the CDR3 is TGTGCCAGCAGAGAGGCGGGGGCTCCCCAAGAGACCCAGTACTTC. The encoded protein is CASREAGAPQETQYF.

The sample holds a few counts of this clone. V gene TRBV18 combines with J gene TRBJ2-7; no definite D call. The germline gives CDR1 KGHSH, CDR2 LQKENI. Trimming pared 2 bases from V and 4 bases from J, leaving 9 bases between. The CDR3 has 13 residues. CDR3 nucleotides: TGTGCCAGCTCACCAGCACCGGGTTACGAGCAGTACTTC. Protein product: CASSPAPGYEQYF.

This clone has just a few counts. The CDR3 sequence: CASSLSGELYGYTF. CDR3 in DNA: TGTGCCAGCAGCCTCTCCGGGGAGCTCTATGGCTACACCTTC. The gene calls are TRBV7-9 and TRBJ1-2; D gene uncertain. The germline CDR1 and CDR2 sequences are SEHNR and FQNEAQ (reference sequence). Trimming pared 5 bases from V and 4 bases from J, leaving 14 bases between. This CDR3 contains 14 residues. The full variable domain, its missing parts supplied by reference TRBV7-9 and TRBJ1-2, is DTGVSQNPRHKITKRGQNVTFRCDPISEHNRLYWYRQTLGQGPEFLTYFQNEAQLEKSRLLSDRFSAERPKGSFSTLEIQRTEQGDSAMYLCASSLSGELYGYTFGSGTRLTVV.

This clone was detected only a few times. The CDR3 DNA sequence: TGCGCCAGCAGCTCCCCTGACCAAGAGACCCAGTACTTC. It translates to CASSSPDQETQYF. This chain links TRBV5-1 with TRBJ2-5, with D unclear. Looked up from germline, CDR1 is SGHRS and CDR2 is YFSETQ. CDR3 length equals 13 residues. The V and J ends lost 3 bases and 0 bases respectively, with 6 bases between them.

This clone was picked up a small number of times. The V and J genes are TRBV5-6 and TRBJ2-5, with D possibly TRBD2 on 5 matching bases. V lost 4 bases and J lost 4, with 11 bases in between. The CDR3 extends over 13 amino acids. Germline CDR1 SGHDT, CDR2 YYEEEE. This CDR3 is CASSRDVPETQYF. The CDR3 DNA reads TGTGCCAGCAGCCGGGATGTTCCAGAGACCCAGTACTTC.

The J gene is TRBJ1-1, the V gene TRBV7-2, with 7 positions matching TRBD1. The germline V gene encodes CDR1 SGHTA and CDR2 FQGNSA. This CDR3 spans 13 amino acids. V lost 3 bases and J lost 5; bases outside the gene matches: 3. In DNA, the CDR3 is TGTGCCAGCAGCTTGAGGGGGCTTACTGAAGCTTTCTTT. This encodes CASSLRGLTEAFF.

This clone was counted between two and nine times. The chain joins TRBV9 to TRBJ2-5; a weak D match, TRBD2 (7 bases). This CDR3 is built from 15 residues. V gave up 3 bases and J gave up 1 base, with 13 bases separating them. CDR1 and CDR2 from the germline V gene are SGDLS and YYNGEE. CDR3 amino acids: CASSGGGPLQETQYF. In DNA form, the CDR3 reads TGTGCCAGCAGCGGCGGGGGCCCTCTCCAAGAGACCCAGTACTTC.

This clone was counted only a few times. This chain connects TRBV7-2 to TRBJ2-5, with TRBD2 identical over 9 bases. With 3 bases clipped from V and 7 bases from J, the junction kept 9 bases outside the gene matches. The germline CDR1 and CDR2 sequences are SGHTA and FQGNSA. The CDR3 contains 15 residues. This CDR3 reads CASSFSGGMGATQYF. CDR3 nucleotide sequence: TGTGCCAGCAGCTTCAGCGGGGGGATGGGAGCGACCCAGTACTTC.

J is TRBJ1-2 and V is TRBV2; D ambiguous. With 2 bases removed from V and 3 bases from J, the gap between germline ends came to 4 bases. CDR3 length equals 12 residues. Germline V gives CDR1 SNHLY, CDR2 FYNNEI. As DNA, the CDR3 is TGTGCCAGCAGTGAACAGGACTATGGCTACACCTTC. Translation gives CASSEQDYGYTF.

The CDR3 reads CASSQPGTGNGYTF. For the CDR3, the DNA is TGTGCCAGCAGCCAGCCCGGGACAGGGAATGGCTACACCTTC. The chain uses TRBV6-5 and TRBJ1-2; 9 bases are shared with TRBD1. Germline assignment: CDR1 MNHEY and CDR2 SVGAGI. The V segment lost 6 bases and the J segment 6 bases; nucleotides outside the gene matches: 8. CDR3 length: 14 amino acids.

This clone was observed a few times. The chain carries TRBV15 and TRBJ2-7; a weak D match, TRBD1 (6 bases). The CDR3 sequence is 13 residues long. V dropped 5 bases and J dropped 3 bases, with 11 bases sitting between them. Germline V CDR1 and CDR2: LNHNV, YYDKDF (reference sequence). The CDR3 coding sequence is TGTGCCACCAGCCGGGACACCAACTACGAGCAGTACTTC. Translating gives CATSRDTNYEQYF. The complete variable domain, with remaining parts taken from reference TRBV15 and TRBJ2-7, reads DAMVIQNPRYQVTQFGKPVTLSCSQTLNHNVMYWYQQKSSQAPKLLFHYYDKDFNNEADTPDNFQSRRPNTSFCFLDIRSPGLGDTAMYLCATSRDTNYEQYFGPGTRLTVT.

J is TRBJ2-3 and V is TRBV18; 10 nucleotides agree with TRBD2. CDR1 KGHSH and CDR2 LQKENI come from the germline V gene. This CDR3 region has 17 residues. The V segment lost 2 bases and the J segment 2 bases; nucleotides outside the gene matches: 7. The DNA for the CDR3 is TGTGCCAGCTCACCAATCCTAGCGGGGGCCCTCACAGATACGCAGTATTTT. This codes for CASSPILAGALTDTQYF.

The chain recombines TRBV30 with TRBJ2-5, with 9 nucleotides matching TRBD2. Trimming took 4 bases from V and 5 from J; bases not matched to a gene: 5. Germline CDR1 reads GTSNPN; CDR2 reads SVGIG (reference sequence). CDR3 size: 13 residues. CDR3 coding DNA: TGTGCCTGGAATCTGCTAGCGGGGGAGACCCAGTACTTC. This encodes CAWNLLAGETQYF.

This clone appeared once. Other DNA sequences from this sample encode an identical CDR3 as well. The chain combines TRBV7-9 with TRBJ1-1; D is unresolved. Germline V gene lookup returns CDR1 SEHNR and CDR2 FQNEAQ (reference sequence). V was trimmed by 1 base and J by 5 bases, leaving 8 bases between them. This CDR3 comprises 13 residues. The CDR3 coding sequence is TGTGCCAGCAGCTTAGAGGGCGGGACTGAAGCTTTCTTT. Protein product: CASSLEGGTEAFF.

This clone was seen only a few times. The V call is TRBV6-6, the J call TRBJ1-2; TRBD1 aligns across 9 bases. Germline CDR1 is MNHNY and CDR2 is SVGAGI (reference sequence). Trimming at V came to 2 bases and at J to 8 bases, leaving 6 bases not matched to a gene. The CDR3 totals 14 residues. Here the CDR3 reads CASSYGQGRIGYTF. CDR3 DNA: TGTGCCAGCAGTTACGGACAGGGGCGGATAGGCTACACCTTC.

This clone appeared a few times. This chain connects TRBV29-1 to TRBJ1-1; D is possibly TRBD1 (5 bases). Germline V gene lookup returns CDR1 SQVTM and CDR2 ANQGSEA. The CDR3 has 13 residues. V was cut by 4 bases and J by 6 bases, with 15 bases left in between. CDR3 sequence reads: CSVVKGPTSEAFF. The CDR3 DNA follows: TGCAGCGTTGTTAAGGGGCCGACTTCTGAAGCTTTCTTT.

This clone occurred a few times. The chain is built from TRBV4-2 and TRBJ1-6; TRBD1 is a possible D gene (5 bases). The CDR3 runs to 17 residues. V was trimmed by 1 base and J by 0 bases, leaving 10 bases between them. CDR1 is LGHNA, CDR2 YNFKEQ, per germline. The CDR3 loop is CASSQGSQGSYNSPLHF. CDR3 in DNA: TGTGCCAGCAGCCAAGGGTCTCAGGGCTCCTATAATTCACCCCTCCACTTT.

This chain connects TRBV18 to TRBJ1-1, with D tentatively TRBD1 (6 bases). Trimming took 5 bases from V and 1 from J, leaving 11 bases between them. The CDR3 is made up of 14 amino acids. The germline V gene encodes CDR1 KGHSH and CDR2 LQKENI. The CDR3 region is CASSATGKNTEAFF. In DNA, the CDR3 is TGTGCCAGCTCAGCCACAGGGAAGAACACTGAAGCTTTCTTT.

The chain is built from TRBV30 and TRBJ1-2; D not certain. V was trimmed by 1 base and J by 7 bases, leaving 7 bases between them. The germline CDR1 and CDR2 sequences are GTSNPN and SVGIG (reference sequence). There are 11 residues in the CDR3. The CDR3 coding sequence is TGTGCCTGGAGTGCCTCGGGTGGCTACACCTTC. Residues: CAWSASGGYTF.

The chain carries TRBV20-1 and TRBJ1-1; D possibly corresponds to TRBD1 (6 bases). Trimming cost V 6 bases and J 8 bases, with 13 bases left between them. CDR3 length equals 11 residues. CDR1 and CDR2 from the germline V gene are DFQATT and SNEGSKA (reference sequence). CDR3 residues: CSAQGFLEAFF. The DNA for the CDR3 is TGCAGTGCCCAGGGGTTTCTGGAAGCTTTCTTT.

This clone was seen a few times. This sequence joins TRBV5-6 and TRBJ1-5, with TRBD1 identical over 9 bases. Germline V gene data show CDR1 as SGHDT and CDR2 as YYEEEE. V lost 4 bases, J lost 6 bases, and 8 bases stayed unmatched. The CDR3 spans 15 residues. CDR3 loop: CASSGGQGRSQPQHF. The CDR3 DNA reads as TGTGCCAGCAGCGGGGGACAGGGAAGGAGTCAGCCCCAGCATTTT.

This clone was picked up a small number of times. This chain connects TRBV28 to TRBJ1-2; D perhaps matches TRBD1 (5 bases). CDR3 length equals 12 residues. Germline V CDR1 and CDR2: MDHEN, SYDVKM. V was pared by 6 bases and J by 5 bases, with 10 bases between. CDR3 DNA sequence: TGTGCCAGCAGAGGGACTGGGTATGGCTACACCTTC. Its translation is CASRGTGYGYTF.

The chain combines TRBV5-1 with TRBJ1-3; unclear D gene. The CDR3 is 13 amino acids. Deletions cut 4 bases from V and 5 bases from J, with 10 bases between. CDR1 is SGHRS and CDR2 is YFSETQ in the germline V gene. CDR3 DNA sequence: TGCGCCAGCAGCCCTGAGCTTCGAAACACCATATATTTT. Residues: CASSPELRNTIYF.